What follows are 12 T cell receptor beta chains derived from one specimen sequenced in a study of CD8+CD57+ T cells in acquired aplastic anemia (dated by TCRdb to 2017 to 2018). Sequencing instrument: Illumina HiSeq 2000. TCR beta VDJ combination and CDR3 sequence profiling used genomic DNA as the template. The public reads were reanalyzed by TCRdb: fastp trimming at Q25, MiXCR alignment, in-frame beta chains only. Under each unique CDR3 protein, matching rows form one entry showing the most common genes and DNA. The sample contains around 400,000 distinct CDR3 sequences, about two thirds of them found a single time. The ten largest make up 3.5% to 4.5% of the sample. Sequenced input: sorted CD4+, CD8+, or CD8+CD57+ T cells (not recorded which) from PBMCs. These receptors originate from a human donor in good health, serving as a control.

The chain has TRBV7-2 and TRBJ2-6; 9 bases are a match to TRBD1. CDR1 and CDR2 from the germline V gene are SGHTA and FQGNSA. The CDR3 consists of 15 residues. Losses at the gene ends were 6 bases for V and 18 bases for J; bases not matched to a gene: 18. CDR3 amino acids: CASSTGGGKHPQQTF. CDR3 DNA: TGTGCCAGCAGTACAGGGGGCGGCAAGCACCCCCAGCAGACTTTC.

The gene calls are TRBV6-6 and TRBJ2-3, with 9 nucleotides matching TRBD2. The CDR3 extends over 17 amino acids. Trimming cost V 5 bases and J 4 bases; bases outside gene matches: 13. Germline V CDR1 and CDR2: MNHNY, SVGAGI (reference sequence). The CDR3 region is CASSRQGLAGAADTQYF. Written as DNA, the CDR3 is TGTGCCAGCAGTCGACAGGGTTTAGCGGGGGCGGCAGATACGCAGTATTTT.

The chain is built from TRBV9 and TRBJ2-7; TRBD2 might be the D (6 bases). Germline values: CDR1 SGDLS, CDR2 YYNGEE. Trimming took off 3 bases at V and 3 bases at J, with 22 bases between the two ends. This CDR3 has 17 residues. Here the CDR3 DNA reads TGTGCCAGCAGCGAAGTGGGGGGTGCTGAAGCTTTCTACGAGCAGTACTTC. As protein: CASSEVGGAEAFYEQYF.

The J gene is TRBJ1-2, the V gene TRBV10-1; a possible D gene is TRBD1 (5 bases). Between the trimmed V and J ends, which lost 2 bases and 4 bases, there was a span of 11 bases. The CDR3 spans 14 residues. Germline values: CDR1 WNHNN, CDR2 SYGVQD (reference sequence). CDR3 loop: CASSERGVGYGYTF. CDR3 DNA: TGCGCCAGCAGTGAGAGGGGCGTAGGCTATGGCTACACCTTC.

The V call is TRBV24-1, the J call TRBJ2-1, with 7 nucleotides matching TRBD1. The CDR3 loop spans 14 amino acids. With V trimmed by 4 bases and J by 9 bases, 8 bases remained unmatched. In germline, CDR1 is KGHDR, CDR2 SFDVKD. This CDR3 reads CATSDQATGLEQFF. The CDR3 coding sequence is TGTGCCACCAGTGACCAAGCGACAGGGCTTGAGCAGTTCTTC.

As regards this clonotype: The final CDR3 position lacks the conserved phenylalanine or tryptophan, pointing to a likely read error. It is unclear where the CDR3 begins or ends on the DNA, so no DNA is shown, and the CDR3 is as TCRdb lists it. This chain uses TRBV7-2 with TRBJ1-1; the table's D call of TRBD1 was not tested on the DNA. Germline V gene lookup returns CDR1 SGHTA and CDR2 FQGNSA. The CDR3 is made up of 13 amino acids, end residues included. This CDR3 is CASSPRRGQGNGY.

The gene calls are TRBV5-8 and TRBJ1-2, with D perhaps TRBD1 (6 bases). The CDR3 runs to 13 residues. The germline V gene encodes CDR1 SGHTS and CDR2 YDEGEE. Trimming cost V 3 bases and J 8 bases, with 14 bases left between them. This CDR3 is CASSWGTWQGYTF. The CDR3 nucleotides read TGTGCCAGCAGCTGGGGGACATGGCAAGGCTACACCTTC.

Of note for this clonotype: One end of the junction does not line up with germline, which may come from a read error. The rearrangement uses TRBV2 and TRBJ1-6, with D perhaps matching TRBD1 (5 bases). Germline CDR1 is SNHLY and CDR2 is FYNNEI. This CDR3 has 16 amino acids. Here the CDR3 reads CATSTDNTGHSSPHTF. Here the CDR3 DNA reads TGTGCCACCAGCACAGATAACACAGGACATTCTTCTCCCCACACCTTT.

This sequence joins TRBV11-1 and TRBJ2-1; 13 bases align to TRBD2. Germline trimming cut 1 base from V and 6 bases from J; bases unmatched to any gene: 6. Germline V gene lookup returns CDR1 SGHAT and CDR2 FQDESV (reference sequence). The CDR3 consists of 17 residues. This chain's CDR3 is CASSLETTSGRANEQFF. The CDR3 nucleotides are TGTGCCAGCAGCTTAGAGACCACTAGCGGGAGGGCCAATGAGCAGTTCTTC.

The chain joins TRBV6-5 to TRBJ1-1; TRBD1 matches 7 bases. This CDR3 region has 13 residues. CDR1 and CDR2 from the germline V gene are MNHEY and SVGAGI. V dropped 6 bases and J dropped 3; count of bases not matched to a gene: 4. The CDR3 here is CASRIQGHTEAFF. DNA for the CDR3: TGTGCCAGCAGGATACAGGGGCACACTGAAGCTTTCTTT.

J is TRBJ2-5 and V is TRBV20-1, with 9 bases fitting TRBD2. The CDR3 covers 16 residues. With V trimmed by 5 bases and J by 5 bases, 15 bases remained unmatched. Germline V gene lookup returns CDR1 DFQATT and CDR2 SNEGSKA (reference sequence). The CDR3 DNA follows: TGCAGTGCTGAGGGGGGAGGCGGGGGGGCTTGGGAGACCCAGTACTTC. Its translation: CSAEGGGGGAWETQYF.

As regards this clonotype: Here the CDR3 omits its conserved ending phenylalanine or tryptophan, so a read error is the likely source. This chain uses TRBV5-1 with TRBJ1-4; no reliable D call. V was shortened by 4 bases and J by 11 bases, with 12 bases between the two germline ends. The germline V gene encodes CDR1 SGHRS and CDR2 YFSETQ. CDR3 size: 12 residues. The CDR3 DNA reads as TGCGCCAGCAGCCCTAGCGGAGGGAAACTGTTTCTT. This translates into CASSPSGGKLFL.